A single sample is the source of the 28 T cell receptor beta chains below, sequenced in a study of long-term antiretroviral therapy in people with HIV. A v3.0 immunoSEQ assay was performed at survey level. TCRdb keeps only in-frame clones here, not all; method: immunoSEQ multiplex PCR. The sample includes 20,000 to 30,000 clones, roughly 95% of them seen just once. The sample here was unsorted PBMCs, taken less than 5 years after starting antiretroviral therapy. These receptors were collected from a woman aged 45-65 years with HIV.

The chain is built from TRBV11-2 and TRBJ2-3; 9 bases are shared with TRBD2. The CDR3 runs 14 residues. J lost 2 bases, V lost 5 bases, and 2 bases had no gene match. Germline CDR1 reads SGHAT; CDR2 reads FQNNGV. CDR3 DNA: TGTGCCAGCAGCCTAGCGGGGATCACAGATACGCAGTATTTT. Its translation is CASSLAGITDTQYF.

V and J are TRBV7-2 and TRBJ2-5; TRBD2 is a possible D gene (5 bases). The CDR3 sequence is 13 residues long. CDR1 SGHTA and CDR2 FQGNSA come from the germline V gene. Trimming pared 4 bases from V and 1 base from J, leaving 7 bases between. The CDR3 spells CASSSGFQETQYF. The CDR3 coding sequence is TGTGCCAGCAGCTCGGGATTCCAAGAGACCCAGTACTTC.

The chain carries TRBV13 and TRBJ2-1; 7 bases match TRBD1. Germline assignment: CDR1 PRHDT and CDR2 FYEKMQ (reference sequence). After removal of 5 bases from V and 9 bases from J, the junction contained 7 bases not matched to a gene. The CDR3 extends over 13 amino acids. The CDR3: CASSLNRGTEQFF. CDR3 DNA: TGTGCCAGCAGCCTAAACAGGGGCACTGAGCAGTTCTTC.

V is TRBV7-2 and J is TRBJ2-1; the D is unclear. Germline V gene sequence: CDR1 SGHTA, CDR2 FQGNSA. V dropped 2 bases and J dropped 0 bases, with 8 bases sitting between them. The length of the CDR3 is 15 residues. The CDR3 nucleotides read TGTGCCAGCAGCTTATCCGCAGGCTCCTACAATGAGCAGTTCTTC. This sequence encodes CASSLSAGSYNEQFF. Complete variable domain (other parts from reference TRBV7-2 and TRBJ2-1): GAGVSQSPSNKVTEKGKDVELRCDPISGHTALYWYRQSLGQGLEFLIYFQGNSAPDKSGLPSDRFSAERTGGSVSTLTIQRTQQEDSAVYLCASSLSAGSYNEQFFGPGTRLTVL.

This chain links TRBV6-5 with TRBJ1-1, with 8 bases identical to TRBD1. With V trimmed by 5 bases and J by 0 bases, 5 bases remained unmatched. Germline CDR1 and CDR2: MNHEY and SVGAGI. The CDR3 contains 15 residues. The CDR3 coding sequence is TGTGCCAGCAGTCGACAGGGGATCGTGAACACTGAAGCTTTCTTT. Its protein is CASSRQGIVNTEAFF.

The chain joins TRBV10-2 to TRBJ1-1, with D maybe TRBD1 (5 bases). The V end was cut by 3 bases, the J end by 8 bases, with 19 bases between. Germline V gene sequence: CDR1 WSHSY, CDR2 SAAADI. CDR3 length equals 15 residues. CDR3 DNA: TGCGCCAGCAGTGACGGGCAGGGAGGGTCTCTAGAAGCTTTCTTT. This codes for CASSDGQGGSLEAFF.

The rearrangement links TRBV6-1 to TRBJ2-1; D gene unclear. The CDR3 loop spans 17 amino acids. Germline-derived CDR1 and CDR2 are MNHNS and SASEGT. The ends were cut back, 1 base at V and 0 bases at J, with 13 bases in the middle. The CDR3 DNA sequence: TGTGCCAGCAGTGAAGAAGGGCTTTCATACTCCTACAATGAGCAGTTCTTC. Protein: CASSEEGLSYSYNEQFF.

The table lists this clone with a count of one. The chain couples TRBV14 to TRBJ2-3, with D possibly TRBD2 on 6 matching bases. Germline values: CDR1 SGHDN, CDR2 FVKESK. This CDR3 spans 15 amino acids. V shed 1 base and J shed 3 bases, with 11 bases lying between them. The CDR3 sequence: CASSQAPGRTDTQYF. The CDR3 coding sequence is TGTGCCAGCAGCCAAGCGCCCGGGAGAACAGATACGCAGTATTTT.

V is TRBV4-1 and J is TRBJ2-3, with D uncertain. This CDR3 contains 13 residues. Trimming stripped 1 base from V and 5 bases from J, with 7 bases between. CDR1 and CDR2 (germline): MGHRA, YSYEKL. The CDR3 loop reads CASSQGQLDTQYF. CDR3 DNA sequence: TGCGCCAGCAGCCAAGGCCAGCTAGATACGCAGTATTTT.

The genes are TRBV13 and TRBJ1-1, with D unresolved. This CDR3 is 13 amino acids long. The V gene's germline CDR1 is PRHDT and CDR2 FYEKMQ (reference sequence). Trimming cost V 2 bases and J 1 base, with 5 bases left between them. CDR3 nucleotides: TGTGCCAGCAGCTTAAGGCAGAACACTGAAGCTTTCTTT. This encodes CASSLRQNTEAFF.

The rearrangement joins TRBV11-2 to TRBJ2-7, with D uncertain. This CDR3 has 13 amino acids. Germline CDR1 reads SGHAT; CDR2 reads FQNNGV. Between the trimmed V and J ends, which lost 5 bases and 3 bases, there was a span of 11 bases. Here the CDR3 reads CASSHGPNYEQYF. DNA of the CDR3: TGTGCCAGCAGCCACGGGCCGAACTACGAGCAGTACTTC.

The chain carries TRBV4-1 and TRBJ2-7; 8 bases line up with TRBD2. The CDR3 is made up of 15 amino acids. The J segment lost 3 bases and the V segment lost 0 bases, leaving 4 bases of the junction unmatched. Germline V gives CDR1 MGHRA, CDR2 YSYEKL. In nucleotides, the CDR3 is TGCGCCAGCAGCCAAGAGAACGGGAGGGGCTACGAGCAGTACTTC. The encoded protein is CASSQENGRGYEQYF.

V gene TRBV7-9 combines with J gene TRBJ2-2, with unresolved D. Deletions cut 3 bases from V and 6 bases from J, with 14 bases between. The germline gives CDR1 SEHNR, CDR2 FQNEAQ (reference sequence). The length of the CDR3 is 15 residues. CDR3 protein: CASSFSSFSAGELFF. The CDR3 region has the DNA TGTGCCAGCAGCTTCTCTTCTTTCAGCGCCGGGGAGCTGTTTTTT.

The chain links TRBV6-1 to TRBJ1-5; 7 nucleotides match TRBD1. The V gene end was trimmed by 2 bases and the J gene end by 4 bases; junction bases not matched to a gene: 8. Germline lookup yields CDR1 MNHNS and CDR2 SASEGT. CDR3 length equals 16 residues. The CDR3 reads CASSEWTGVINQPQHF. Written as DNA, the CDR3 is TGTGCCAGCAGTGAATGGACAGGAGTTATAAATCAGCCCCAGCATTTT.

The rearrangement joins TRBV7-6 to TRBJ2-7, with 9 bases matching TRBD1. Germline V gene data show CDR1 as SGHVS and CDR2 as FNYEAQ. Trimming cost V 9 bases and J 6 bases; bases outside gene matches: 12. There are 14 residues in the CDR3. CDR3: CASTTGTGLLEQYF. CDR3 nucleotides: TGTGCCAGTACCACCGGGACAGGGCTTCTCGAGCAGTACTTC.

J is TRBJ1-1 and V is TRBV19; 10 positions match TRBD1. The germline gives CDR1 LNHDA, CDR2 SQIVND (reference sequence). Germline trimming cut 6 bases from V and 0 bases from J; bases unmatched to any gene: 7. The CDR3 runs 16 residues. The CDR3, as DNA: TGTGCCAGTAGCCCTGACAGGGGGCCCATGAACACTGAAGCTTTCTTT. This gives the protein CASSPDRGPMNTEAFF.

The chain links TRBV6-1 to TRBJ1-3; D is ambiguous. This CDR3 comprises 16 residues. V shed 1 base and J shed 0 bases, with 10 bases lying between them. The germline V gene has CDR1 MNHNS and CDR2 SASEGT. CDR3 loop: CASSEVETSSGNTIYF. CDR3 nucleotides: TGTGCCAGCAGTGAAGTTGAGACAAGCTCTGGAAACACCATATATTTT.

The rearrangement links TRBV27 to TRBJ2-3; a possible D gene is TRBD2 (6 bases). From germline, CDR1 is MNHEY and CDR2 SMNVEV (reference sequence). There are 18 residues in the CDR3. V was clipped by 7 bases and J by 3 bases, with 26 bases between them. The CDR3 coding sequence is TGTGCCAGCACCCCACCGGGACTTCCCCTTGGAGGGACAGATACGCAGTATTTT. Translating it yields CASTPPGLPLGGTDTQYF.

V usage is TRBV29-1 and J usage is TRBJ2-5; no reliable D call. This CDR3 region has 12 residues. The V end was cut by 0 bases, the J end by 4 bases, with 6 bases between. CDR1 is SQVTM and CDR2 is ANQGSEA in the germline V gene. Here the CDR3 reads CSVEDLAETQYF. CDR3 sequence (DNA): TGCAGCGTTGAAGACTTGGCAGAGACCCAGTACTTC.

The rearrangement links TRBV5-7 to TRBJ1-5; D possibly corresponds to TRBD1 (6 bases). Being an ORF, TRBV5-7 has a function that is uncertain. Trimming shortened V by 7 bases and J by 6 bases, and 32 bases separated the two germline ends. CDR3 length: 19 amino acids. DNA for the CDR3: TGTGCCAGCGACCACCTCCATATGGGAGGGGGGGGTGGTGGTCAGCCCCAGCATTTT. It is translated as CASDHLHMGGGGGGQPQHF.

The V and J genes are TRBV6-5 and TRBJ2-7; a possible D gene is TRBD2 (5 bases). CDR1 MNHEY and CDR2 SVGAGI come from the germline V gene. The CDR3 sequence is 15 residues long. Trimming removed 0 bases at V and 1 base at J, with 10 bases between. CDR3 region: CASSYSLRESYEQYF. CDR3 bases: TGTGCCAGCAGTTACTCGTTGAGGGAGTCCTACGAGCAGTACTTC.

This sequence joins TRBV7-9 and TRBJ1-4; 7 bases map to TRBD1. Germline trimming cut 4 bases from V and 5 bases from J; bases unmatched to any gene: 7. The CDR3 sequence is 15 residues long. Germline CDR1 SEHNR, CDR2 FQNEAQ (reference sequence). Written as DNA, the CDR3 is TGTGCCAGCAGCTCCGGGGACAGTACGAATGAAAAACTGTTTTTT. It is translated as CASSSGDSTNEKLFF.

This clone was seen just once. The V and J genes are TRBV7-9 and TRBJ2-7; D possibly corresponds to TRBD2 (5 bases). The length of the CDR3 is 14 residues. Per the germline V gene, CDR1 is SEHNR and CDR2 is FQNEAQ (reference sequence). Trimming stripped 5 bases from V and 3 bases from J, with 14 bases between. CDR3 in amino acids: CASSNSEVGYEQYF. CDR3 in DNA: TGTGCCAGCAGCAATTCGGAGGTTGGCTACGAGCAGTACTTC.

The chain carries TRBV7-9 and TRBJ2-5; 14 bases line up with TRBD2. After removal of 3 bases from V and 4 bases from J, the junction contained 10 bases not matched to a gene. The CDR3 is made up of 18 amino acids. Germline V CDR1 and CDR2: SEHNR, FQNEAQ (reference sequence). The CDR3 DNA sequence: TGTGCCAGCAGCTTCCTTCCGGGACTAGCGGGAGATCGAGAGACCCAGTACTTC. This codes for CASSFLPGLAGDRETQYF.

This clone was counted once. The chain is built from TRBV15 and TRBJ1-2, with 8 bases identical to TRBD1. The germline gives CDR1 LNHNV, CDR2 YYDKDF (reference sequence). The V segment lost 5 bases and the J segment 5 bases; nucleotides outside the gene matches: 10. The CDR3 loop spans 15 amino acids. CDR3 amino acids: CATSLSPGQVYGYTF. CDR3 nucleotide sequence: TGTGCCACCAGCTTGTCGCCGGGACAGGTTTATGGCTACACCTTC. Variable domain in full (rest from reference TRBV15 and TRBJ1-2): DAMVIQNPRYQVTQFGKPVTLSCSQTLNHNVMYWYQQKSSQAPKLLFHYYDKDFNNEADTPDNFQSRRPNTSFCFLDIRSPGLGDTAMYLCATSLSPGQVYGYTFGSGTRLTVV.

The genes are TRBV7-2 and TRBJ1-2; TRBD1 aligns across 9 bases. The CDR3 is 12 residues long. V was pared by 6 bases and J by 8 bases, with 4 bases of the junction left unmatched. Germline V gives CDR1 SGHTA, CDR2 FQGNSA. This CDR3 is CASRRDREGYTF. CDR3 nucleotides: TGTGCCAGCAGACGGGACAGGGAGGGCTACACCTTC.

This chain links TRBV7-8 with TRBJ1-2; D is unresolved. The CDR3 sequence is 13 residues long. V was shortened by 1 base and J by 4 bases, with 7 bases between the two germline ends. Germline CDR1 is SGHVS and CDR2 is FQNEAQ. In nucleotides, the CDR3 is TGTGCCAGCAGCTTAGGGCAGAGCTATGGCTACACCTTC. As protein: CASSLGQSYGYTF. The full variable domain, in which reference TRBV7-8 and TRBJ1-2 provide the parts outside the CDR3, is GAGVSQSPRYKVAKRGQDVALRCDPISGHVSLFWYQQALGQGPEFLTYFQNEAQLDKSGLPSDRFFAERPEGSVSTLKIQRTQQEDSAVYLCASSLGQSYGYTFGSGTRLTVV.

The CDR3 reads CASSLSPGLAGEETQYF. The CDR3, as DNA: TGTGCCAGCAGCTTATCCCCGGGACTAGCGGGAGAAGAGACCCAGTACTTC. This chain uses TRBV7-3 with TRBJ2-5; 14 nucleotides match TRBD2. Trimming took 2 bases from V and 3 from J; bases not matched to a gene: 5. The CDR3 sequence is 17 residues long. Looked up from germline, CDR1 is SGHTA and CDR2 is FQGTGA.